This record concerns one T cell receptor beta chain sequence. Its antigen is as yet unknown. Across several immunoSEQ plates, the genomic DNA of each subset was split evenly. Sequenced by immunoSEQ multiplex PCR; TCRdb stores in-frame clones only, minus some. This table has 300,000 to 400,000 clones, over 65% appearing once. Per germline, CDR1 SGHRS and CDR2 YFSETQ. Trimming cost V 4 bases and J 1 base; bases outside gene matches: 9. This CDR3 has 16 residues. The data were taken from a study of shared clonotypes between healthy human individuals. Study details: Plates per donor: three CD4 naive, three CD4 memory, two CD8 naive, one CD8 memory.

Regarding the study as a whole: Sorted-subset sequencing, rarefaction showed, was incomplete despite large depth.

The material sequenced was memory CD4+ T cells sorted from blood. Subset reported: CD45RA-negative fraction. This TCR derives from a man between 25 and 39 years old in good health. The V call is TRBV5-1, the J call TRBJ2-7; TRBD2 matches 9 bases. In DNA, the CDR3 is TGCGCCAGCAGCGGGCGCGGCGGGAGGGGGTCCTACGAGCAGTACTTC. As protein: CASSGRGGRGSYEQYF.